This T cell receptor beta chain was profiled in a study of T cell repertoires in cytomegalovirus infection. Overall study context: CMV infection together with matching HLA type was indicated by public TCR beta signatures.

Between the trimmed V and J ends, which lost 5 bases and 10 bases, there was a span of 18 bases. Germline CDR1 SGHAT, CDR2 FQNNGV. This CDR3 comprises 14 residues. About this clonotype itself: The antigen is not known.

Findings of the study overall: Based on cumulative public TCR beta family frequency, carriers of CMV plus the relevant HLA were identified.

One entry per CDR3 protein, called by TCRdb with MiXCR from the reads. The table lists approximately 180,000 distinct CDR3 sequences, 17% of them singletons. The chain couples TRBV11-2 to TRBJ2-1; perhaps TRBD1 as D (5 bases). The sequence was obtained from a human donor in good health (CMV status not recorded). Some clones in this sample may be carry-over from other donors' samples. Sequencing was performed on CD8+ T cells from PBMCs. The CDR3 DNA reads as TGTGCCAGCAGCCTCAAGGGGCCACAATGGGAGCAGTTCTTC. It codes for CASSLKGPQWEQFF.